This entry concerns a single TCR beta chain. Its antigen remains unknown. Germline CDR1 LGHNA, CDR2 YNFKEQ. This CDR3 comprises 17 residues. Trimming left V 0 bases short and J 4 bases short, with 16 bases between. This entry comes from a study of OX40 agonist ivuxolimab in advanced cancers. Study-wide findings and caveats: In the expanded peripheral T cells, antigen specificity was never determined. Also showing low normalized T-cell clonal expansion were some of the nonresponders.

Generated by immunoSEQ multiplex PCR, the TCRdb table keeps only in-frame clones and is missing some. The sample has about 66,000 clones; 80% to 85% are singletons. The source was CD4+ or CD8+ T cells sorted from blood, collected in a trial of the OX40 agonist ivuxolimab. The chain uses TRBV4-2 and TRBJ2-1; D is unresolved. This TCR came from an adult with an advanced solid tumor such as melanoma, head and neck, liver or kidney cancer. The CDR3 region is CASSQDMAMPTYNEQFF. The CDR3 bases are TGTGCCAGCAGCCAAGATATGGCCATGCCCACTTACAATGAGCAGTTCTTC.